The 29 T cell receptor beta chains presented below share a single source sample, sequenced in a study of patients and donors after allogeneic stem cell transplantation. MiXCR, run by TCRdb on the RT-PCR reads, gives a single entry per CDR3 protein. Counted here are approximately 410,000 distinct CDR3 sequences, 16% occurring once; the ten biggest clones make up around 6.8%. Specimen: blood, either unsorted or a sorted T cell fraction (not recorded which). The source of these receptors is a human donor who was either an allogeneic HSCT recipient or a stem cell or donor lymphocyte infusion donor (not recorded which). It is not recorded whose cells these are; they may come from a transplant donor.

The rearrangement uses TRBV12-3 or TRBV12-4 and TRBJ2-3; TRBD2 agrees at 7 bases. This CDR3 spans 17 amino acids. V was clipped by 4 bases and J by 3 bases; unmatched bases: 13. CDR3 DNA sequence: TGTGCCAGCAGTTCCCGGTCGGGGGGTATGGGGACAGATACGCAGTATTTT. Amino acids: CASSSRSGGMGTDTQYF.

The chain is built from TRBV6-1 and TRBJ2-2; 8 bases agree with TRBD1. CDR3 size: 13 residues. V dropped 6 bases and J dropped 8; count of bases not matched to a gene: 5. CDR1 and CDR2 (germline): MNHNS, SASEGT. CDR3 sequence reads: CASSRDRRGELFF. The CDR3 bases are TGTGCCAGCAGCCGGGACAGGCGAGGGGAGCTGTTTTTT.

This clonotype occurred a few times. For the CDR3, the DNA is TGCGCCAGCAGCTTGGGATTATCAGGAGAGACCCAGTACTTC. The encoded protein is CASSLGLSGETQYF. V and J are TRBV5-1 and TRBJ2-5, with no clear D. The CDR3 has 14 residues. The V gene's germline CDR1 is SGHRS and CDR2 YFSETQ. The ends were cut back, 0 bases at V and 4 bases at J, with 10 bases in the middle.

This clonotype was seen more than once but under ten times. CDR3 protein: CSASRGTDTQYF. In nucleotides, the CDR3 is TGCAGTGCTTCGCGGGGCACAGATACGCAGTATTTT. V usage is TRBV20-1 and J usage is TRBJ2-3; maybe TRBD2 (5 bases). CDR3 length: 12 residues. From germline, CDR1 is DFQATT and CDR2 SNEGSKA (reference sequence). V was pared by 5 bases and J by 1 base, with 7 bases between.

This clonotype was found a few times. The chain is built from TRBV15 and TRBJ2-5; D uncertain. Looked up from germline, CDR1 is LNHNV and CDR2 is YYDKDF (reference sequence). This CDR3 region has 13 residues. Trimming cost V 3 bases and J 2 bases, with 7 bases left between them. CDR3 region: CATSRAAQETQYF. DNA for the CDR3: TGTGCCACCAGCAGGGCAGCTCAAGAGACCCAGTACTTC.

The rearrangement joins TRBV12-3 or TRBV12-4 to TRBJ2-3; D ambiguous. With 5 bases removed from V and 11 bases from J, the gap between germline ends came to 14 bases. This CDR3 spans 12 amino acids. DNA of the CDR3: TGTGCCAGCAGTCCCCAGGCGGTGGGGCAGTATTTT. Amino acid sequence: CASSPQAVGQYF.

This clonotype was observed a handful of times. Here the CDR3 DNA reads TGTGCCAGCAGTTCTGTGGGGACAGGGGGCCACGAGCAGTACTTC. This sequence encodes CASSSVGTGGHEQYF. This chain uses TRBV28 with TRBJ2-7; 12 positions match TRBD1. Germline V CDR1 and CDR2: MDHEN, SYDVKM. The CDR3 loop spans 15 amino acids. V trimming: 4 bases; J trimming: 5 bases; junction bases outside the gene matches: 6.

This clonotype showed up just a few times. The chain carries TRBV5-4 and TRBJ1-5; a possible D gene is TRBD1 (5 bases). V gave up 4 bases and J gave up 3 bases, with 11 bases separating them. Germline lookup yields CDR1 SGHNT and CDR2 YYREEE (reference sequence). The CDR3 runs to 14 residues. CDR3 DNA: TGTGCCAGCAGCCCCGGGGGGAACAATCAGCCCCAGCATTTT. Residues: CASSPGGNNQPQHF.

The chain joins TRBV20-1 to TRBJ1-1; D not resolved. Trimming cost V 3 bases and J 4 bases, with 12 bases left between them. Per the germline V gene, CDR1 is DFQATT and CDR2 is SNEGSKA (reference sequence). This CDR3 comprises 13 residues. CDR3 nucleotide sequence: TGCAGTGCTAGGAACGGGGTGGGCACTGAAGCTTTCTTT. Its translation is CSARNGVGTEAFF.

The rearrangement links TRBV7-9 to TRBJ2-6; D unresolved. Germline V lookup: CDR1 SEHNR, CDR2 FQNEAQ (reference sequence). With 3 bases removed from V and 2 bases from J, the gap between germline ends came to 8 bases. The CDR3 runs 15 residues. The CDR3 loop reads CASSFPSPGANVLTF. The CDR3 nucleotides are TGTGCCAGCAGCTTCCCCTCACCTGGGGCCAACGTCCTGACTTTC.

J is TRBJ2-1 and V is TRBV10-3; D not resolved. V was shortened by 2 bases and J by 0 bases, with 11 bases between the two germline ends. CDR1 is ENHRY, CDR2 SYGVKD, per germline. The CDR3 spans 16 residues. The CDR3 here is CAISEGSHSSYNEQFF. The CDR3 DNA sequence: TGTGCCATCAGTGAGGGAAGCCATAGCTCCTACAATGAGCAGTTCTTC.

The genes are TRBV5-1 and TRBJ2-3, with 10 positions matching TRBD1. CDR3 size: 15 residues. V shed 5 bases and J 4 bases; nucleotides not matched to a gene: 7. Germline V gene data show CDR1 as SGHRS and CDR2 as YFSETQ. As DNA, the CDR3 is TGCGCCAGCAGGGGCGGGACAGGGGTTTCAGATACGCAGTATTTT. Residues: CASRGGTGVSDTQYF.

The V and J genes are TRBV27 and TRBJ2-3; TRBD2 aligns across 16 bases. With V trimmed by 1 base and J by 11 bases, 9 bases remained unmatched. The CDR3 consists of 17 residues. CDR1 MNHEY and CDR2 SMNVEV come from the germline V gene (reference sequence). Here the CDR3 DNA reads TGTGCCAGCAGTTTATTCGGGACTAGCGGGAGGGCCGTGAAGCAGTATTTT. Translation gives CASSLFGTSGRAVKQYF.

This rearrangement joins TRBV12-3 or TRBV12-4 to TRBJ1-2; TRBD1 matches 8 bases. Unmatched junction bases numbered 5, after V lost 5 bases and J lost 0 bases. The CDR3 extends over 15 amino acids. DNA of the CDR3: TGTGCCAGCAGTCAACGGGACAGGTCTAACTATGGCTACACCTTC. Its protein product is CASSQRDRSNYGYTF.

This chain's CDR3 is CASSGRGLMNTEAFF. CDR3 nucleotide sequence: TGTGCCAGTAGTGGAAGGGGCCTTATGAACACTGAAGCTTTCTTT. The chain carries TRBV19 and TRBJ1-1; D may be TRBD1 (5 bases). V gave up 5 bases and J gave up 0 bases, with 13 bases separating them. Germline V gene lookup returns CDR1 LNHDA and CDR2 SQIVND (reference sequence). CDR3 size: 15 residues.

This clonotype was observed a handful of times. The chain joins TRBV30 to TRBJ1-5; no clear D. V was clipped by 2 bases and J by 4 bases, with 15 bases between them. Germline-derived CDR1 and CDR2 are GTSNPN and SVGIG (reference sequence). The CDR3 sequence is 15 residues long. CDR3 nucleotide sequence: TGTGCCTGGAGTTACACGGACGGCCTGAATCAGCCCCAGCATTTT. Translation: CAWSYTDGLNQPQHF.

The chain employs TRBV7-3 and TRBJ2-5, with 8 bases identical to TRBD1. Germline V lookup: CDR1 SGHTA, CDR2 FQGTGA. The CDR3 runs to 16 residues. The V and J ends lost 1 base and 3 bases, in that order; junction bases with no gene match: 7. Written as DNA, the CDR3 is TGTGCCAGCAGCTTAAGACCCGGACAGGGAAAAGAGACCCAGTACTTC. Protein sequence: CASSLRPGQGKETQYF.

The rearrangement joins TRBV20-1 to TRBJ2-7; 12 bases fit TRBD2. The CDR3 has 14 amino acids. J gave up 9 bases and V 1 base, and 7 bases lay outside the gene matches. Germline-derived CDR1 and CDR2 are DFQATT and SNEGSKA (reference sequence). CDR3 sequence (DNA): TGCAGTGCTAGAGTGGCTGAGACTAGCGGGAGGCAGTACTTC. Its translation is CSARVAETSGRQYF.

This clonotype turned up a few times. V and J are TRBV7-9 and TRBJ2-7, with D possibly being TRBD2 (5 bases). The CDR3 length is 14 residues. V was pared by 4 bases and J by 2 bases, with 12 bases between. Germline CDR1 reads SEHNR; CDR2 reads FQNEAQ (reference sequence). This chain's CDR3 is CASSSGLKTYEQYF. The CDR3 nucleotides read TGTGCCAGCAGCTCCGGACTCAAAACCTACGAGCAGTACTTC.

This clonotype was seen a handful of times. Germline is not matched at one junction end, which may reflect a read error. The CDR3 bases are TGTGCCAGCAGTGTTGAAGGATGGGGGAGGGTGAACTTC. Translated: CASSVEGWGRVNF. V and J are TRBV25-1 and TRBJ2-7, with 7 bases fitting TRBD2. CDR1 is MGHDK, CDR2 SYGVNS, per germline. The CDR3 has 13 amino acids.

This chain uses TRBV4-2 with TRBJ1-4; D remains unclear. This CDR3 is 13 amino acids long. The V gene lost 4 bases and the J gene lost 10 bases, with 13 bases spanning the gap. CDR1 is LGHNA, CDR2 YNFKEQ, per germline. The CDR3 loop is CASSPLGLGKLFF. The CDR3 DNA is TGTGCCAGCAGCCCTCTAGGGTTGGGAAAACTGTTTTTT.

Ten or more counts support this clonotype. Here the CDR3 reads CASSESGEDTQYF. For the CDR3, the DNA is TGTGCCAGCAGTGAAAGCGGGGAAGATACGCAGTATTTT. The chain links TRBV2 to TRBJ2-3; 7 nucleotides agree with TRBD2. With V trimmed by 2 bases and J by 5 bases, 1 base remained unmatched. The CDR3 spans 13 residues. Germline V gene lookup returns CDR1 SNHLY and CDR2 FYNNEI.

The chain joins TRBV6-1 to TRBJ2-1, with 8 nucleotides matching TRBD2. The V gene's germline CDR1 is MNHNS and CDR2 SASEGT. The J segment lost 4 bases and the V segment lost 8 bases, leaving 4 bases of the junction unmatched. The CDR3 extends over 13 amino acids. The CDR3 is CASGAGEYNEQFF. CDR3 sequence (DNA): TGTGCCAGCGGAGCGGGAGAGTACAATGAGCAGTTCTTC.

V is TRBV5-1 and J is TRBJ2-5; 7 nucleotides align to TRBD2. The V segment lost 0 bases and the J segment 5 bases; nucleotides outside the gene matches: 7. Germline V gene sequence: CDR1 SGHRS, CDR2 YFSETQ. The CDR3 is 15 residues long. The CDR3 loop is CASSLAGGTRETQYF. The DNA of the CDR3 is TGCGCCAGCAGCTTGGCCGGGGGGACTCGGGAGACCCAGTACTTC.

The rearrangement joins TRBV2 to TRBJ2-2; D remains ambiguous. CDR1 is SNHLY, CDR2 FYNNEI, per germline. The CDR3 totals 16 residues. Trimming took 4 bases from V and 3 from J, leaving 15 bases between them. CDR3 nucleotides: TGTGCCAGCAGTGGGACCCCCCCGTGGGACACCGGGGAGCTGTTTTTT. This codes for CASSGTPPWDTGELFF.

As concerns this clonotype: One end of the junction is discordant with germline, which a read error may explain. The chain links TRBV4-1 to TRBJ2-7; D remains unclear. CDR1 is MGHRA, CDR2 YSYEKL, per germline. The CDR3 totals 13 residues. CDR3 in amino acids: CTSSQDSRYEQYF. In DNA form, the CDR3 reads TGCACCAGCAGCCAAGATTCGAGGTACGAGCAGTACTTC.

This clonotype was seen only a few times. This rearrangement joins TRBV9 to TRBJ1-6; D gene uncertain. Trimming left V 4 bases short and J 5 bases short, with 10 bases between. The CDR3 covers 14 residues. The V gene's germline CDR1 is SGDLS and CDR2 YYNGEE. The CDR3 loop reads CASSIRDHNSPLHF. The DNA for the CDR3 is TGTGCCAGCAGCATCCGGGATCATAATTCACCCCTCCACTTT.

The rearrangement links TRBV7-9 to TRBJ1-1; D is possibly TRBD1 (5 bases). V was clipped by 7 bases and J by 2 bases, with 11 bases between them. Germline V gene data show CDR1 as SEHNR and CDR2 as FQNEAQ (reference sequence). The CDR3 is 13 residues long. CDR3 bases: TGTGCCAGCACCGGGGGAATCAACACTGAAGCTTTCTTT. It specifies CASTGGINTEAFF.

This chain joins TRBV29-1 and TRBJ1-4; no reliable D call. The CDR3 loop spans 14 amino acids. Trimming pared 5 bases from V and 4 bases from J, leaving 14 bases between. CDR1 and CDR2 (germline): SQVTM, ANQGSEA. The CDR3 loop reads CSVFLRAFNEKLFF. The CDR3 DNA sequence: TGCAGCGTTTTTCTTCGGGCCTTTAATGAAAAACTGTTTTTT. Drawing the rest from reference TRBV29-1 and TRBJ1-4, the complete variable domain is SAVISQKPSRDICQRGTSLTIQCQVDSQVTMMFWYRQQPGQSLTLIATANQGSEATYESGFVIDKFPISRPNLTFSTLTVSNMSPEDSSIYLCSVFLRAFNEKLFFGSGTQLSVL.